The 32 T cell receptor beta chains below come from one sample, sequenced in a study of shared clonotypes between healthy human individuals. TCRdb keeps only in-frame clones here, not all; method: immunoSEQ multiplex PCR. The sample consists of 450,000 or so clones, about 74% of them appearing once. What was sequenced was PBMCs. The receptors stem from a woman aged 40 to 50 in good health. Some clones in this sample may be carry-over from other donors' samples.

The V call is TRBV7-2, the J call TRBJ2-5; 14 bases are a match to TRBD2. Trimming at V came to 5 bases and at J to 5 bases, leaving 10 bases not matched to a gene. CDR3 length equals 17 residues. Germline assignment: CDR1 SGHTA and CDR2 FQGNSA. The CDR3 coding sequence is TGTGCCAGCAGCCCGGGACTAGCGGGAGATTACGCGGAGACCCAGTACTTC. Translation gives CASSPGLAGDYAETQYF.

This clone occurred once. The chain carries TRBV30 and TRBJ2-5; possibly TRBD2 for D (6 bases). The CDR3 spans 13 residues. V dropped 6 bases and J dropped 1 base, with 12 bases sitting between them. Germline CDR1 GTSNPN, CDR2 SVGIG (reference sequence). The CDR3 DNA follows: TGTGCCTGTGCGGGGAGTTTCCAAGAGACCCAGTACTTC. It codes for CACAGSFQETQYF.

This clone was recorded many times. The V gene is TRBV10-3, the J gene TRBJ1-1; D is undetermined. The CDR3 is 14 amino acids. Germline CDR1 is ENHRY and CDR2 is SYGVKD. V was trimmed by 10 bases and J by 3 bases, leaving 18 bases between them. The CDR3 sequence is CATSSVGSYTEAFF. The CDR3 DNA is TGTGCCACAAGTTCCGTCGGGAGTTACACTGAAGCTTTCTTT.

About this clone itself: One base away lies a much larger clone, so this may be a sequencing read error. The rearrangement uses TRBV5-1 and TRBJ2-3; TRBD1 aligns across 7 bases. CDR3 length: 16 residues. The J segment lost 7 bases and the V segment lost 4 bases, leaving 15 bases of the junction unmatched. Germline V lookup: CDR1 SGHRS, CDR2 YFSETQ. The CDR3 DNA follows: TGCGCCAGCAGCGAAACAGGGGCGGGCGGAACAAATACGCAGTATTTT. This translates into CASSETGAGGTNTQYF.

V and J are TRBV6-6 and TRBJ2-5, with 7 bases fitting TRBD2. The end of the DNA is better explained by TRBJ2-7, so the J call may be wrong. The CDR3 has 12 amino acids. CDR1 and CDR2 from the germline V gene are MNHNY and SVGAGI (reference sequence). The CDR3 DNA is TGTGCCAGCGGGAGGGAAGCCTACGAGCAGTACTTC. Translated: CASGREAYEQYF.

In this sample, this clone turned up a few times. The chain employs TRBV2 and TRBJ1-1, with no clear D. V was cut by 6 bases and J by 2 bases, with 10 bases left in between. CDR1 and CDR2 from the germline V gene are SNHLY and FYNNEI. This CDR3 spans 13 amino acids. Written as DNA, the CDR3 is TGTGCCAGCAGAGAATACCTAAACACTGAAGCTTTCTTT. Protein: CASREYLNTEAFF.

V usage is TRBV11-2 and J usage is TRBJ2-3, with 11 nucleotides matching TRBD2. The germline CDR1 and CDR2 sequences are SGHAT and FQNNGV. This CDR3 is 16 amino acids long. J gave up 2 bases and V 5 bases, and 6 bases lay outside the gene matches. The CDR3 sequence: CASSILAGVNTDTQYF. In nucleotides, the CDR3 is TGTGCCAGCAGCATACTAGCGGGAGTGAACACAGATACGCAGTATTTT.

The chain has TRBV28 and TRBJ2-7; D is unresolved. The CDR3 sequence is 15 residues long. CDR1 is MDHEN, CDR2 SYDVKM, per germline. V lost 6 bases, J lost 1 base, and 16 bases lay in between. The CDR3: CASSSQTDRSYEQYF. The CDR3 DNA is TGTGCCAGCAGCTCCCAGACGGACCGATCCTACGAGCAGTACTTC.

In this sample, this clone turned up a few times. CDR3: CASSQEDRRPAYGYTF. CDR3 nucleotide sequence: TGTGCCAGCAGCCAAGAGGACAGGCGCCCCGCCTATGGCTACACCTTC. The chain joins TRBV4-2 to TRBJ1-2; 7 bases are a match to TRBD1. CDR3 length equals 16 residues. Unmatched junction bases numbered 8, after V lost 0 bases and J lost 4 bases. CDR1 and CDR2 (germline): LGHNA, YNFKEQ.

V and J are TRBV7-2 and TRBJ1-2; 9 bases are a match to TRBD1. The junction had 10 bases not matched to a gene; V was cut back by 5 bases and J by 3 bases. Germline V gene data show CDR1 as SGHTA and CDR2 as FQGNSA. This CDR3 is 16 amino acids long. For the CDR3, the DNA is TGTGCCAGCAGCACGGACAGGGGTAGAGGATACTATGGCTACACCTTC. It codes for CASSTDRGRGYYGYTF. Looking up the rest from reference TRBV7-2 and TRBJ1-2 gives the full variable domain: GAGVSQSPSNKVTEKGKDVELRCDPISGHTALYWYRQSLGQGLEFLIYFQGNSAPDKSGLPSDRFSAERTGGSVSTLTIQRTQQEDSAVYLCASSTDRGRGYYGYTFGSGTRLTVV.

The V gene is TRBV7-9, the J gene TRBJ1-1; D gene ambiguous. The CDR3 has 13 residues. With 1 base removed from V and 7 bases from J, the gap between germline ends came to 10 bases. Germline V lookup: CDR1 SEHNR, CDR2 FQNEAQ (reference sequence). The CDR3 region is CASSLGRVGEAFF. The CDR3 nucleotides read TGTGCCAGCAGCTTAGGGAGGGTAGGTGAAGCTTTCTTT.

The genes are TRBV6-5 and TRBJ2-7; TRBD2 matches 9 bases. Germline assignment: CDR1 MNHEY and CDR2 SVGAGI. The CDR3 runs to 15 residues. V lost 8 bases and J lost 0; bases outside the gene matches: 8. Here the CDR3 reads CASGREREVSYEQYF. Here the CDR3 DNA reads TGTGCCAGCGGGAGGGAGCGGGAGGTCTCCTACGAGCAGTACTTC.

In its sample, this clone was seen once. With a much larger clone just one base away, this may be a read error. The same CDR3 can be traced to other DNA sequences in this sample. V usage is TRBV2 and J usage is TRBJ1-6; D may be TRBD1 (5 bases). V was trimmed by 4 bases and J by 9 bases, leaving 16 bases between them. Germline lookup yields CDR1 SNHLY and CDR2 FYNNEI. The CDR3 totals 15 residues. The CDR3 reads CASSVGPHQGSPLHF. CDR3 DNA sequence: TGTGCCAGCAGTGTAGGCCCCCACCAGGGTTCACCCCTCCACTTT.

The V and J genes are TRBV28 and TRBJ2-2; possibly TRBD1 for D (6 bases). CDR3 length: 15 residues. V shed 6 bases and J shed 4 bases, with 15 bases lying between them. The V gene's germline CDR1 is MDHEN and CDR2 SYDVKM. The CDR3: CASRGASSGTGELFF. The CDR3 DNA is TGTGCCAGCAGGGGGGCTAGCTCGGGCACCGGGGAGCTGTTTTTT.

In the case of this clone: A far larger clone is only one base removed, so a read error is likely. The CDR3 is CASSERENTEALF. The CDR3 DNA follows: TGTGCCAGCAGTGAAAGGGAGAACACTGAAGCTCTCTTT. The chain has TRBV2 and TRBJ1-1; no definite D call. Germline V gives CDR1 SNHLY, CDR2 FYNNEI. The CDR3 extends over 13 amino acids.

V usage is TRBV6-4 and J usage is TRBJ2-2, with 7 bases aligning to TRBD1. CDR3 length equals 16 residues. CDR1 and CDR2 from the germline V gene are MRHNA and SNTAGT. The V gene end was trimmed by 8 bases and the J gene end by 2 bases; junction bases not matched to a gene: 11. In DNA, the CDR3 is TGTGCCAGCCGTGTTCATGGACAGGCCAACACCGGGGAGCTGTTTTTT. Translation gives CASRVHGQANTGELFF.

V is TRBV5-5 and J is TRBJ2-7; TRBD2 matches 8 bases. With V trimmed by 4 bases and J by 3 bases, 3 bases remained unmatched. In germline, CDR1 is SGHKS, CDR2 YYEKEE (reference sequence). The CDR3 runs 13 residues. The CDR3 DNA reads TGTGCCAGCAGCCGAGGGACTAGCTACGAGCAGTACTTC. The encoded protein is CASSRGTSYEQYF.

The chain links TRBV6-5 to TRBJ1-1; D may be TRBD1 (5 bases). Germline V gene data show CDR1 as MNHEY and CDR2 as SVGAGI. The V and J ends lost 10 bases and 5 bases respectively, with 20 bases between them. The CDR3 is made up of 14 amino acids. CDR3 loop: CATRPPGPSTEAFF. In DNA, the CDR3 is TGTGCCACCCGGCCGCCAGGGCCTTCGACTGAAGCTTTCTTT.

DNA of the CDR3: TGCGCCAGCAGCTTGGAGGACGCCGGCACAGATACGCAGTATTTT. The encoded protein is CASSLEDAGTDTQYF. The chain employs TRBV5-1 and TRBJ2-3; no firm D call. Germline V gene data show CDR1 as SGHRS and CDR2 as YFSETQ. With 0 bases removed from V and 1 base from J, the gap between germline ends came to 9 bases. There are 15 residues in the CDR3.

This CDR3 reads CASRKATGEEYEQYF. The CDR3 coding sequence is TGTGCCAGCAGGAAGGCGACAGGGGAAGAGTACGAGCAGTACTTC. This chain connects TRBV28 to TRBJ2-7, with TRBD1 identical over 8 bases. The CDR3 totals 15 residues. J was trimmed by 4 bases and V by 6 bases; bases with no gene match: 11. The germline V gene has CDR1 MDHEN and CDR2 SYDVKM.

This clone was counted once. A much larger clone lies one base from this, so it may be a read error. Other DNA sequences in the same sample also yield this CDR3. The rearrangement uses TRBV18 and TRBJ2-7; tentatively, D is TRBD2 (6 bases). Trimming took off 3 bases at V and 4 bases at J, with 16 bases between the two ends. Germline V gene data show CDR1 as KGHSH and CDR2 as LQKENI. This CDR3 is built from 15 residues. The CDR3 is CASSPGAGNSYEQYF. In nucleotides, the CDR3 is TGTGCCAGCTCACCTGGGGCGGGAAACTCTTACGAGCAGTACTTC.

The chain uses TRBV7-9 and TRBJ2-1; tentative D call: TRBD2 (5 bases). V dropped 3 bases and J dropped 0 bases, with 15 bases sitting between them. Germline V gene lookup returns CDR1 SEHNR and CDR2 FQNEAQ (reference sequence). The CDR3 loop spans 17 amino acids. The CDR3 coding sequence is TGTGCCAGCAGCTTGATCCCGGGATTAAGCTCCTACAATGAGCAGTTCTTC. Amino acid sequence: CASSLIPGLSSYNEQFF.

The gene calls are TRBV5-4 and TRBJ2-7; 12 nucleotides line up with TRBD2. J was trimmed by 4 bases and V by 4 bases; bases with no gene match: 6. This CDR3 region has 15 residues. CDR1 is SGHNT and CDR2 is YYREEE in the germline V gene (reference sequence). The CDR3 DNA is TGTGCCAGCAGCGCCGGACTAGCGGGACCTTACGAGCAGTACTTC. Protein sequence: CASSAGLAGPYEQYF.

This chain links TRBV6-5 with TRBJ2-1, with 9 bases lining up with TRBD2. The J segment lost 2 bases and the V segment lost 7 bases, leaving 6 bases of the junction unmatched. In germline, CDR1 is MNHEY, CDR2 SVGAGI. The CDR3 contains 15 residues. In DNA, the CDR3 is TGTGCCAGCACGCCCTTAGCGGGAGCCTACAATGAGCAGTTCTTC. It is translated as CASTPLAGAYNEQFF.

In this sample, this clone turned up many times. This specimen includes other DNA sequences encoding the same CDR3. This chain links TRBV5-1 with TRBJ2-5, with D uncertain. Germline loops: CDR1 SGHRS, CDR2 YFSETQ. The CDR3 spans 12 residues. V was shortened by 1 base and J by 2 bases, with 3 bases between the two germline ends. The DNA for the CDR3 is TGCGCCAGCAGCTTGACGCAAGAGACCCAGTACTTC. It specifies CASSLTQETQYF.

This clone has more than one count but fewer than ten. This chain uses TRBV14 with TRBJ1-2, with D uncertain. V dropped 1 base and J dropped 8 bases, with 11 bases sitting between them. The germline gives CDR1 SGHDN, CDR2 FVKESK. This CDR3 has 13 amino acids. CDR3 sequence (DNA): TGTGCCAGCAGCCAAGGTCTCCAGACGGGCTACACCTTC. It encodes CASSQGLQTGYTF.

The chain carries TRBV19 and TRBJ1-5, with D tentatively TRBD1 (6 bases). Trimming removed 5 bases at V and 6 bases at J, with 11 bases between. The CDR3 covers 13 residues. CDR1 and CDR2 from the germline V gene are LNHDA and SQIVND (reference sequence). The DNA for the CDR3 is TGTGCCAGTAGTCCCGGGGGCAGTCAGCCCCAGCATTTT. The encoded protein is CASSPGGSQPQHF.

This rearrangement joins TRBV5-1 to TRBJ2-3; 9 bases are shared with TRBD1. Germline lookup yields CDR1 SGHRS and CDR2 YFSETQ. With 4 bases clipped from V and 2 bases from J, the junction kept 8 bases outside the gene matches. CDR3 length equals 16 residues. The CDR3 bases are TGCGCCAGCAGCGAAGGGACAGGGATCGCCACAGATACGCAGTATTTT. This sequence encodes CASSEGTGIATDTQYF.

This clone was seen repeatedly, ten times or more. The sample has other DNA sequences that encode this CDR3 too. The rearrangement links TRBV28 to TRBJ2-7; the D is unclear. Trimming took off 2 bases at V and 1 base at J, with 12 bases between the two ends. Per germline, CDR1 MDHEN and CDR2 SYDVKM. CDR3 length equals 15 residues. CDR3 in amino acids: CASSLDFSRSYEQYF. For the CDR3, the DNA is TGTGCCAGCAGTTTAGATTTTAGCCGTTCCTACGAGCAGTACTTC.

This chain links TRBV19 with TRBJ1-5; D gene unclear. Germline V gene data show CDR1 as LNHDA and CDR2 as SQIVND (reference sequence). The CDR3 has 14 amino acids. V dropped 3 bases and J dropped 5 bases, with 11 bases sitting between them. CDR3 region: CASSIGFRDQPQHF. The DNA of the CDR3 is TGTGCCAGTAGTATCGGATTCCGAGATCAGCCCCAGCATTTT.

J is TRBJ2-3 and V is TRBV15; 7 bases fit TRBD2. Trimming at V came to 0 bases and at J to 13 bases, leaving 7 bases not matched to a gene. This CDR3 comprises 13 residues. Germline values: CDR1 LNHNV, CDR2 YYDKDF (reference sequence). The CDR3 nucleotides are TGTGCCACCAGCAGAGATCGAGCGGGGTTGGAGTATTTT. Its translation is CATSRDRAGLEYF.

V and J are TRBV5-6 and TRBJ1-2; no reliable D call. Trimming stripped 2 bases from V and 8 bases from J, with 19 bases between. CDR1 SGHDT and CDR2 YYEEEE come from the germline V gene. The CDR3 length is 15 residues. The CDR3 DNA follows: TGTGCCAGCAGCTTACTGGGTGTGGCCGAAAGAGGCTACACCTTC. This sequence encodes CASSLLGVAERGYTF.